This TCR beta chain appears in the sequencing data of a study of blood T cells in healthy people across ages. Findings of the study overall: No one knew whether donors had CMV, which possibly confounded expanded clonotype changes. Higher naive T cell percentage went strongly together with higher TCR beta diversity.

Alongside a J-beta primer mix, a sample-barcoded 5' primer served in a second PCR lasting about 6 to 12 cycles. Template switching added a 12-random-nucleotide identifier to every cDNA molecule. TCRdb redid the calling of the 5' RACE reads with MiXCR, one entry per CDR3 protein. The sample lists about 720,000 distinct CDR3 sequences; about 24% were seen once. Notes on this clonotype: Its specificity is not known.

Total RNA extraction produced at least 5.5 micrograms (per sample) for the study. Germline V lookup: CDR1 MNHEY, CDR2 SMNVEV (reference sequence). This CDR3 has 14 amino acids. V was cut by 6 bases and J by 8 bases, with 19 bases left in between. The specimen was blood. The receptor comes from a man between 65 and 85 years old in good health. This chain connects TRBV27 to TRBJ1-1; D unresolved. In nucleotides, the CDR3 is TGTGCCAGCAGCGATTTGGGCCTCCTTGCAGAAGCTTTCTTT. As protein: CASSDLGLLAEAFF.